Below, 28 T cell receptor beta chains from the same sample are listed, as sequenced in a study of shared clonotypes between healthy human individuals. The data were produced by immunoSEQ multiplex PCR, yet TCRdb's version contains in-frame clones alone and is incomplete. The sample carries some 660,000 clones, approximately 73% recorded once. Specimen: memory CD4+ T cells sorted from blood. Subset denoted: CD45RA-negative fraction. The receptors shown here come from a woman aged 25 to 39 in good health.

This clone was counted a single time. The chain links TRBV28 to TRBJ2-7; 11 bases are shared with TRBD2. Germline V gives CDR1 MDHEN, CDR2 SYDVKM. The CDR3 length is 15 residues. V dropped 5 bases and J dropped 5; count of bases not matched to a gene: 8. CDR3 DNA sequence: TGTGCCAGCAGTCTTACTAGCGGGAGTTTAAACGAGCAGTACTTC. It specifies CASSLTSGSLNEQYF.

The rearrangement uses TRBV5-1 and TRBJ2-3; maybe TRBD2 (5 bases). V was clipped by 7 bases and J by 6 bases, with 21 bases between them. The CDR3 has 15 residues. Germline CDR1 and CDR2: SGHRS and YFSETQ. The CDR3 here is CASGTRLGMTDTQYF. CDR3 in DNA: TGCGCCAGCGGCACTCGTCTCGGGATGACGGATACGCAGTATTTT. The full variable domain, completed using reference TRBV5-1 and TRBJ2-3, is KAGVTQTPRYLIKTRGQQVTLSCSPISGHRSVSWYQQTPGQGLQFLFEYFSETQRNKGNFPGRFSGRQFSNSRSEMNVSTLELGDSALYLCASGTRLGMTDTQYFGPGTRLTVL.

This clone was observed a handful of times. This rearrangement joins TRBV11-1 to TRBJ2-3; D remains unclear. The CDR3 runs to 14 residues. Trimming cost V 0 bases and J 4 bases, with 8 bases left between them. Germline CDR1 SGHAT, CDR2 FQDESV (reference sequence). The CDR3 reads CASSLATRADTQYF. Written as DNA, the CDR3 is TGTGCCAGCAGCTTAGCGACTCGGGCAGATACGCAGTATTTT.

Points on this clone: This clone may be a read error of a much larger clone one base away. Other DNA sequences in this specimen translate into the identical CDR3. The DNA of the CDR3 is TGTGCCTGGAGTGTAACTAATGAAAAACTGTTTTTT. Translation: CAWSVTNEKLFF. The V gene is TRBV30, the J gene TRBJ1-4; D not resolved. V was pared by 0 bases and J by 1 base, with 0 bases between. Germline CDR1 and CDR2: GTSNPN and SVGIG (reference sequence). CDR3 length: 12 residues.

The chain uses TRBV10-2 and TRBJ2-1; D tentatively reads TRBD1 or TRBD2 (6 bases each). V was cut by 2 bases and J by 3 bases, with 11 bases left in between. This CDR3 comprises 15 residues. CDR1 is WSHSY, CDR2 SAAADI, per germline. The CDR3 loop is CASSETGGHYNEQFF. The CDR3, as DNA: TGCGCCAGCAGTGAGACCGGGGGACACTACAATGAGCAGTTCTTC.

The V call is TRBV19, the J call TRBJ2-1; 12 bases align to TRBD2. The V and J ends lost 3 bases and 8 bases, in that order; junction bases with no gene match: 11. Germline loops: CDR1 LNHDA, CDR2 SQIVND (reference sequence). This CDR3 is built from 17 residues. This chain's CDR3 is CASSIGLAGGPGDEQFF. DNA for the CDR3: TGTGCCAGTAGTATTGGTCTAGCGGGAGGGCCAGGGGATGAGCAGTTCTTC.

The chain links TRBV28 to TRBJ1-2; D ambiguous. In germline, CDR1 is MDHEN, CDR2 SYDVKM. This CDR3 is built from 13 residues. V lost 6 bases and J 0 bases, leaving 8 bases between the germline ends. The CDR3 here is CASRPTANYGYTF. CDR3 sequence (DNA): TGTGCCAGCAGACCCACAGCTAACTATGGCTACACCTTC.

The sample holds many counts of this clone. This same CDR3 is encoded by further DNA sequences in the sample. The chain links TRBV30 to TRBJ2-5; D is unresolved. Trimming removed 1 base from V and 0 bases from J, with 6 bases in between. The germline V gene has CDR1 GTSNPN and CDR2 SVGIG (reference sequence). CDR3 size: 13 residues. DNA of the CDR3: TGTGCCTGGAGTGCCTACTACCAAGAGACCCAGTACTTC. Protein product: CAWSAYYQETQYF.

V gene TRBV18 combines with J gene TRBJ2-5; D is uncertain. The V and J ends lost 2 bases and 0 bases respectively, with 7 bases between them. Germline loops: CDR1 KGHSH, CDR2 LQKENI. The length of the CDR3 is 14 residues. This CDR3 reads CASSPASDQETQYF. CDR3 nucleotide sequence: TGTGCCAGCTCACCAGCCTCAGACCAAGAGACCCAGTACTTC.

This clone showed up many times. The chain links TRBV19 to TRBJ2-3; D remains ambiguous. V gave up 3 bases and J gave up 2 bases, with 9 bases separating them. Germline V lookup: CDR1 LNHDA, CDR2 SQIVND (reference sequence). This CDR3 comprises 14 residues. CDR3 sequence: CASSIAALTDTQYF. The CDR3 DNA follows: TGTGCCAGTAGTATTGCCGCCCTCACAGATACGCAGTATTTT.

This clone was counted a few times. The chain is built from TRBV6-1 and TRBJ2-7; 7 bases are a match to TRBD1. This CDR3 spans 13 amino acids. Germline V gene sequence: CDR1 MNHNS, CDR2 SASEGT. Trimming removed 2 bases from V and 6 bases from J; junction bases left unmatched: 4. CDR3 loop: CASSEQGVGEQYF. CDR3 DNA: TGTGCCAGCAGTGAACAGGGGGTTGGCGAGCAGTACTTC.

This clone turned up a few times. V gene TRBV7-9 combines with J gene TRBJ2-2; no reliable D call. CDR1 and CDR2 (germline): SEHNR, FQNEAQ (reference sequence). The CDR3 has 15 residues. The V end lost 4 bases, the J end lost 6 bases, and 15 bases lay between the germline ends. The CDR3: CASSSGRSLAGELFF. The CDR3 DNA follows: TGTGCCAGCAGCTCCGGACGCTCCTTGGCCGGGGAGCTGTTTTTT. Drawing the rest from reference TRBV7-9 and TRBJ2-2, the complete variable domain is DTGVSQNPRHKITKRGQNVTFRCDPISEHNRLYWYRQTLGQGPEFLTYFQNEAQLEKSRLLSDRFSAERPKGSFSTLEIQRTEQGDSAMYLCASSSGRSLAGELFFGEGSRLTVL.

The rearrangement joins TRBV23-1 to TRBJ2-7; D assignment may be TRBD1 or TRBD2 (6 bases each). TRBV23-1 is labeled an ORF, and its function is uncertain. Trimming stripped 6 bases from V and 2 bases from J, with 14 bases between. This CDR3 region has 14 residues. The CDR3 nucleotides read TGCGCCAGCAGCCTAAGGGGGGTCCCCTACGAGCAGTACTTC. This sequence encodes CASSLRGVPYEQYF.

This clone was counted a single time. Other nucleotide sequences from this sample produce the same CDR3. This sequence joins TRBV5-1 and TRBJ2-5; 8 positions agree with TRBD1. This CDR3 contains 14 residues. The V and J ends lost 2 bases and 5 bases, in that order; junction bases with no gene match: 5. Per germline, CDR1 SGHRS and CDR2 YFSETQ. CDR3: CASSFQGAQETQYF. As DNA, the CDR3 is TGCGCCAGCAGCTTCCAGGGGGCGCAGGAGACCCAGTACTTC.

V usage is TRBV7-7 and J usage is TRBJ2-5, with a weak D call TRBD2 (6 bases). The CDR3 runs 14 residues. Trimming pared 0 bases from V and 1 base from J, leaving 6 bases between. Germline CDR1 reads SSHAT; CDR2 reads FNYEAQ (reference sequence). CDR3 loop: CASSLAGGQETQYF. Written as DNA, the CDR3 is TGTGCCAGCAGCTTAGCGGGGGGCCAAGAGACCCAGTACTTC.

The CDR3 is CASNLRTGSRETQYF. The CDR3 nucleotides read TGTGCCAGCAACCTACGGACAGGGTCGAGAGAGACCCAGTACTTC. The chain employs TRBV2 and TRBJ2-5; the match to TRBD1 covers 8 bases. V was pared by 7 bases and J by 4 bases, with 11 bases of the junction left unmatched. CDR3 length equals 15 residues. Germline CDR1 SNHLY, CDR2 FYNNEI.

The chain recombines TRBV7-9 with TRBJ1-2, with a possible D match to TRBD1 (5 bases). The germline V gene encodes CDR1 SEHNR and CDR2 FQNEAQ (reference sequence). Trimming left V 5 bases short and J 4 bases short, with 17 bases between. The CDR3 contains 15 residues. CDR3 nucleotides: TGTGCCAGCAGCCCAGGGAGGGATGTGAGCTATGGCTACACCTTC. Translated, it gives CASSPGRDVSYGYTF.

The chain recombines TRBV5-4 with TRBJ2-7, with 8 bases lining up with TRBD2. The germline V gene has CDR1 SGHNT and CDR2 YYREEE (reference sequence). J gave up 0 bases and V 4 bases, and 3 bases lay outside the gene matches. This CDR3 is built from 14 residues. In nucleotides, the CDR3 is TGTGCCAGCAGCGGCGGGAGGACCTCCTACGAGCAGTACTTC. Protein product: CASSGGRTSYEQYF.

The chain combines TRBV7-6 with TRBJ2-7; D is perhaps TRBD1 (5 bases). Looked up from germline, CDR1 is SGHVS and CDR2 is FNYEAQ. The CDR3 sequence is 14 residues long. The V end was cut by 5 bases, the J end by 0 bases, with 11 bases between. CDR3 in DNA: TGTGCCAGCAGCCCAGGACACAGCTCCTACGAGCAGTACTTC. It codes for CASSPGHSSYEQYF.

This clone was observed many times. Other DNA sequences in the same sample also yield this CDR3. The chain is built from TRBV6-1 and TRBJ1-5; 7 bases are shared with TRBD1. This CDR3 has 15 amino acids. Trimming at V came to 3 bases and at J to 4 bases, leaving 6 bases not matched to a gene. Germline values: CDR1 MNHNS, CDR2 SASEGT. CDR3 nucleotides: TGTGCCAGCAGTGACAATAGGGGGCCTAATCAGCCCCAGCATTTT. Residues: CASSDNRGPNQPQHF.

This clone was counted between two and nine times. This rearrangement joins TRBV5-1 to TRBJ1-1; D possibly corresponds to TRBD1 (6 bases). V was cut by 0 bases and J by 1 base, with 16 bases left in between. This CDR3 is 17 amino acids long. CDR1 is SGHRS and CDR2 is YFSETQ in the germline V gene. DNA for the CDR3: TGCGCCAGCAGCTTGGTAGCGCTAGGACAGCCGAACACTGAAGCTTTCTTT. Amino acid sequence: CASSLVALGQPNTEAFF.

On this clone: The sample holds other DNA sequences that translate to the same CDR3. The chain recombines TRBV5-1 with TRBJ2-1, with D hard to call. The CDR3 spans 15 residues. The V gene's germline CDR1 is SGHRS and CDR2 YFSETQ. Between the trimmed V and J ends, which lost 0 bases and 3 bases, there was a span of 10 bases. The CDR3 sequence is CASSLGSASYNEQFF. The CDR3 DNA follows: TGCGCCAGCAGCTTGGGCTCCGCCAGCTACAATGAGCAGTTCTTC. The full variable domain, rest sourced from reference TRBV5-1 and TRBJ2-1, is KAGVTQTPRYLIKTRGQQVTLSCSPISGHRSVSWYQQTPGQGLQFLFEYFSETQRNKGNFPGRFSGRQFSNSRSEMNVSTLELGDSALYLCASSLGSASYNEQFFGPGTRLTVL.

There are a few counts of this clone. The chain recombines TRBV10-1 with TRBJ2-1; D gene ambiguous. The germline V and J ends were trimmed by 4 bases and 1 base, with 11 bases remaining between them. The CDR3 has 15 amino acids. Germline-derived CDR1 and CDR2 are WNHNN and SYGVQD (reference sequence). The CDR3, as DNA: TGCGCCAGCAGTGCCCTAGAAAGGTCCTACAATGAGCAGTTCTTC. Its protein product is CASSALERSYNEQFF.

CDR3 protein: CASGPPDKFYGYTF. In nucleotides, the CDR3 is TGTGCCAGCGGCCCCCCGGACAAATTCTATGGCTACACCTTC. The genes are TRBV4-2 and TRBJ1-2, with a tentative D call TRBD1 (5 bases). This CDR3 has 14 residues. Germline CDR1 is LGHNA and CDR2 is YNFKEQ. The V and J ends lost 8 bases and 4 bases respectively, with 17 bases between them.

V and J are TRBV7-7 and TRBJ2-2; TRBD2 is a possible D gene (6 bases). Trimming shortened V by 2 bases and J by 7 bases, and 11 bases separated the two germline ends. CDR1 SSHAT and CDR2 FNYEAQ come from the germline V gene (reference sequence). The CDR3 runs to 14 residues. The CDR3 region is CASSLHEGGGELFF. Written as DNA, the CDR3 is TGTGCCAGCAGCTTACACGAGGGAGGCGGGGAGCTGTTTTTT.

With respect to this clone: A much larger clone lies one base from this, so it may be a read error. Additional DNA sequences in this sample encode the identical CDR3. The chain is built from TRBV11-2 and TRBJ1-5; D remains ambiguous. The V and J ends lost 4 bases and 5 bases respectively, with 9 bases between them. The CDR3 has 13 amino acids. Germline CDR1 and CDR2: SGHAT and FQNNGV. Here the CDR3 reads CASSSQRDQPQHF. The CDR3 coding sequence is TGTGCCAGCAGCTCCCAGAGGGATCAGCCCCAGCATTTT. Combining the CDR3 with reference TRBV11-2 and TRBJ1-5 gives the whole variable domain EAGVAQSPRYKIIEKRQSVAFWCNPISGHATLYWYQQILGQGPKLLIQFQNNGVVDDSQLPKDRFSAERLKGVDSTLKIQPAKLEDSAVYLCASSSQRDQPQHFGDGTRLSIL.

This clone was found many times. This chain links TRBV5-1 with TRBJ1-5; D is uncertain. CDR1 and CDR2 (germline): SGHRS, YFSETQ. With 0 bases removed from V and 5 bases from J, the gap between germline ends came to 9 bases. The CDR3 consists of 14 residues. CDR3 in DNA: TGCGCCAGCAGCTTGGATGTCGGGTATCAGCCCCAGCATTTT. The encoded protein is CASSLDVGYQPQHF.

The chain employs TRBV6-5 and TRBJ1-1; possible D gene TRBD1, 6 bases. Germline-derived CDR1 and CDR2 are MNHEY and SVGAGI. Trimming took off 10 bases at V and 8 bases at J, with 17 bases between the two ends. This CDR3 contains 12 residues. CDR3 in amino acids: CATKTSGAEAFF. CDR3 in DNA: TGTGCCACCAAAACGTCGGGGGCCGAAGCTTTCTTT.